A single T cell receptor (beta chain) is shown here with its context. The antigen is undetermined. Sequencing targeted TCR beta in blood CD8+ and CD4+ T cells. It was healthy donors who served as the controls, matched for age and sex. When the RNA was reverse transcribed, random hexamers were used with an input of roughly 0.45 to 1 ug. By means of immunoSEQ multiplex PCR, TCR beta CDR3 spanning 54 Vbeta and 13 Jbeta underwent amplification. MiXCR, run by TCRdb on the immunoSEQ multiplex PCR reads, gives a single entry per CDR3 protein. The table has about 130,000 distinct CDR3 sequences, 90% to 95% seen once; the top ten hold 0.12%. Germline V gene data show CDR1 as SGHNT and CDR2 as YYREEE (reference sequence). The junction had 7 bases not matched to a gene; V was cut back by 0 bases and J by 9 bases. This CDR3 is 16 amino acids long. The data stem from a study of CD8 T cells in Susac syndrome. Overall study findings and caveats: It was acknowledged by the study that relatively few individuals were included in its TCR sequencing and HLA analysis.

The specimen was CD4+ T cells from PBMCs. The V and J genes are TRBV5-4 and TRBJ2-1; 12 bases agree with TRBD2. This clonotype was obtained from a human donor in good health. The CDR3 here is CASSLVQTSGSREQFF. CDR3 nucleotides: TGTGCCAGCAGCTTGGTTCAGACTAGCGGGAGTCGTGAGCAGTTCTTC.